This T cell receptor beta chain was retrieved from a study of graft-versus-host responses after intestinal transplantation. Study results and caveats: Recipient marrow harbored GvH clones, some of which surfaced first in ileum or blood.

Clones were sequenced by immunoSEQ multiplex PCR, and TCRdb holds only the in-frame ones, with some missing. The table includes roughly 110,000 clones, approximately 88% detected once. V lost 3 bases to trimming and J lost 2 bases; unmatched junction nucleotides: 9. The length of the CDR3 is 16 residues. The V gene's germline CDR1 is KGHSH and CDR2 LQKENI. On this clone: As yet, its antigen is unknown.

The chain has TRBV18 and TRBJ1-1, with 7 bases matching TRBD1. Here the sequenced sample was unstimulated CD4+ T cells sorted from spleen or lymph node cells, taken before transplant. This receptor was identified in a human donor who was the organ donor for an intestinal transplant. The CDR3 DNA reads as TGTGCCAGCTCACCCTACTTGACAGGGAGAAACACTGAAGCTTTCTTT. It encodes CASSPYLTGRNTEAFF. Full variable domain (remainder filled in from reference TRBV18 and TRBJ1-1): NAGVMQNPRHLVRRRGQEARLRCSPMKGHSHVYWYRQLPEEGLKFMVYLQKENIIDESGMPKERFSAEFPKEGPSILRIQQVVRGDSAAYFCASSPYLTGRNTEAFFGQGTRLTVV.